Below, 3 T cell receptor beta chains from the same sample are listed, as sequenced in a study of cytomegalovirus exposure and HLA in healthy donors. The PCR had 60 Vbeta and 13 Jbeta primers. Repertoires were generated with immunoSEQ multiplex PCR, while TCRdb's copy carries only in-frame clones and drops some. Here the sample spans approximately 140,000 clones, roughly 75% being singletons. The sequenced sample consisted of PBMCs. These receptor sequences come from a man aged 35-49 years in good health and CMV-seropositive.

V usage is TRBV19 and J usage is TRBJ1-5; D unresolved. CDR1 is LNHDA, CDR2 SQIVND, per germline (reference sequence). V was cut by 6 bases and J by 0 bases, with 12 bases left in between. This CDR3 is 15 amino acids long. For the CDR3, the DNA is TGTGCCAGTAGCCCAGGACTTTTTAGCAATCAGCCCCAGCATTTT. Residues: CASSPGLFSNQPQHF. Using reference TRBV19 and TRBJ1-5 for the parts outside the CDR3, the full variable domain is DGGITQSPKYLFRKEGQNVTLSCEQNLNHDAMYWYRQDPGQGLRLIYYSQIVNDFQKGDIAEGYSVSREKKESFPLTVTSAQKNPTAFYLCASSPGLFSNQPQHFGDGTRLSIL.

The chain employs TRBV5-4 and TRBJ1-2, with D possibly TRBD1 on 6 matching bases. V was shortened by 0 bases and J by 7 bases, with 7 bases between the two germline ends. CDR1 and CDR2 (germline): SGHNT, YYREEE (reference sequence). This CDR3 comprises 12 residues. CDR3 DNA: TGTGCCAGCAGCTTGGCGGACAGTGGCTACACCTTC. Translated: CASSLADSGYTF.

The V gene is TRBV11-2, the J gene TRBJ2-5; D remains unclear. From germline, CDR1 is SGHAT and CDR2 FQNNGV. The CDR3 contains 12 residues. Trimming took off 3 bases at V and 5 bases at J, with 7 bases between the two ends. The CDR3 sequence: CASSLGQETQYF. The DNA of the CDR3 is TGTGCCAGCAGCTTGGGCCAGGAGACCCAGTACTTC.